This entry lists 27 T cell receptor beta chains sequenced from one sample in a study of identical twins. A single record per CDR3 protein comes from TCRdb applying MiXCR to the 5' RACE reads. Here the sample spans fewer than 450,000 distinct CDR3 sequences, roughly 9% being singletons. Sequencing used naive T cells sorted from blood. Receptors were obtained from a woman aged 50 to 60 in good health.

This clonotype was counted many times. V is TRBV5-1 and J is TRBJ2-1; 7 bases are shared with TRBD1. Trimming cost V 1 base and J 7 bases; bases outside gene matches: 11. The germline CDR1 and CDR2 sequences are SGHRS and YFSETQ. This CDR3 contains 16 residues. The CDR3 sequence is CASSLRGSTGLNEQFF. As DNA, the CDR3 is TGCGCCAGCAGCTTGAGGGGATCGACAGGGCTAAATGAGCAGTTCTTC.

The chain carries TRBV27 and TRBJ2-3; no definite D call. Per the germline V gene, CDR1 is MNHEY and CDR2 is SMNVEV (reference sequence). The length of the CDR3 is 15 residues. Trimming took off 6 bases at V and 2 bases at J, with 15 bases between the two ends. The CDR3 loop is CASRVTGPLTDTQYF. The CDR3 nucleotides are TGTGCCAGCAGAGTGACCGGGCCCCTCACAGATACGCAGTATTTT.

The rearrangement uses TRBV20-1 and TRBJ1-2; weak D call: TRBD1 (5 bases). The length of the CDR3 is 12 residues. The germline V gene has CDR1 DFQATT and CDR2 SNEGSKA (reference sequence). Trimming removed 5 bases at V and 8 bases at J, with 15 bases between. The CDR3 spells CSADLRDSGYTF. For the CDR3, the DNA is TGCAGTGCTGATTTACGGGACTCGGGCTACACCTTC.

This chain joins TRBV20-1 and TRBJ2-4; 7 nucleotides line up with TRBD1. Germline CDR1 and CDR2: DFQATT and SNEGSKA (reference sequence). The CDR3 is 13 amino acids. V gave up 3 bases and J gave up 8 bases; unmatched junction bases: 7. The CDR3 sequence: CSASRQGADIQYF. DNA for the CDR3: TGCAGTGCTAGCAGACAGGGTGCGGACATTCAGTACTTC.

This sequence joins TRBV6-5 and TRBJ2-3; D is perhaps TRBD2 (6 bases). CDR1 and CDR2 (germline): MNHEY, SVGAGI. The CDR3 has 13 residues. Trimming pared 6 bases from V and 3 bases from J, leaving 10 bases between. This CDR3 reads CASSIGTTDTQYF. Here the CDR3 DNA reads TGTGCCAGCAGCATCGGGACTACAGATACGCAGTATTTT.

The chain couples TRBV4-1 to TRBJ2-1; D unclear. Trimming removed 2 bases at V and 8 bases at J, with 10 bases between. This CDR3 is built from 13 residues. Germline V lookup: CDR1 MGHRA, CDR2 YSYEKL. The CDR3 nucleotides read TGCGCCAGCAGCCAACCTTATTTTTATGAGCAGTTCTTC. Encoded protein: CASSQPYFYEQFF.

The V call is TRBV20-1, the J call TRBJ2-4, with TRBD2 matching over 7 bases. V was pared by 6 bases and J by 5 bases, with 7 bases of the junction left unmatched. The CDR3 runs to 13 residues. Germline values: CDR1 DFQATT, CDR2 SNEGSKA (reference sequence). For the CDR3, the DNA is TGCAGTGCCCCCCCAGCGGGGCAAAACATTCAGTACTTC. Encoded protein: CSAPPAGQNIQYF.

This sequence joins TRBV24-1 and TRBJ2-6, with 7 nucleotides matching TRBD1. Germline CDR1 is KGHDR and CDR2 is SFDVKD. The CDR3 has 16 amino acids. The V and J ends lost 3 bases and 15 bases, in that order; junction bases with no gene match: 16. For the CDR3, the DNA is TGTGCCACCAGTGATACCGGACAGGTCCCGACCCGTGACCTGACTTTC. This codes for CATSDTGQVPTRDLTF.

A few counts support this clonotype. The chain recombines TRBV20-1 with TRBJ1-3; D unclear. Trimming removed 3 bases from V and 0 bases from J, with 9 bases in between. This CDR3 has 14 residues. CDR1 DFQATT and CDR2 SNEGSKA come from the germline V gene (reference sequence). The CDR3 region is CSASLIRSGNTIYF. The CDR3 DNA follows: TGCAGTGCTAGCCTCATCCGCTCTGGAAACACCATATATTTT.

J is TRBJ2-3 and V is TRBV29-1; no clear D. V lost 8 bases, J lost 1 base, and 10 bases lay in between. This CDR3 has 12 residues. Germline CDR1 is SQVTM and CDR2 is ANQGSEA. The CDR3 nucleotides are TGCAGCACCAACCCGGGCACAGATACGCAGTATTTT. Translated: CSTNPGTDTQYF.

This clonotype has only a few counts. The chain carries TRBV20-1 and TRBJ1-2; the D is unclear. Trimming took off 0 bases at V and 8 bases at J, with 10 bases between the two ends. Germline CDR1 DFQATT, CDR2 SNEGSKA (reference sequence). The CDR3 runs to 12 residues. The CDR3 DNA reads as TGCAGTGCTAGAGACGGCGGGTTAGGCTACACCTTC. Protein: CSARDGGLGYTF.

This clonotype was counted ten times or more. The V and J genes are TRBV5-1 and TRBJ1-1, with D possibly TRBD1 on 5 matching bases. V was shortened by 4 bases and J by 1 base, with 8 bases between the two germline ends. The germline V gene encodes CDR1 SGHRS and CDR2 YFSETQ. The length of the CDR3 is 13 residues. The CDR3 region has the DNA TGCGCCAGCAGCGGCGGACAGAACACTGAAGCTTTCTTT. It codes for CASSGGQNTEAFF.

This clonotype showed up many times. This chain joins TRBV20-1 and TRBJ2-7; D may match TRBD1 or TRBD2 (5 bases each). The V gene lost 5 bases and the J gene lost 6 bases, with 23 bases spanning the gap. The CDR3 is 15 amino acids. Germline V gene data show CDR1 as DFQATT and CDR2 as SNEGSKA (reference sequence). The CDR3 spells CSAPDVRGPMFEQYF. CDR3 nucleotides: TGCAGTGCTCCAGATGTTCGGGGACCCATGTTCGAGCAGTACTTC.

The rearrangement joins TRBV5-1 to TRBJ2-2; 8 bases map to TRBD2. The CDR3 is made up of 15 amino acids. Looked up from germline, CDR1 is SGHRS and CDR2 is YFSETQ. With V trimmed by 6 bases and J by 3 bases, 7 bases remained unmatched. CDR3 in DNA: TGCGCCAGCAAGGAAGCGGGAGCCGACACCGGGGAGCTGTTTTTT. Its translation is CASKEAGADTGELFF.

This clonotype showed up just a few times. The chain recombines TRBV20-1 with TRBJ2-5; D is undetermined. Germline V lookup: CDR1 DFQATT, CDR2 SNEGSKA (reference sequence). The CDR3 extends over 15 amino acids. Trimming cost V 6 bases and J 5 bases, with 22 bases left between them. The CDR3 sequence is CSATPLDARRETQYF. The CDR3 DNA is TGCAGTGCAACCCCCTTGGACGCCCGGCGGGAGACCCAGTACTTC.

This rearrangement joins TRBV7-9 to TRBJ1-2, with 7 bases identical to TRBD1. Germline V gene sequence: CDR1 SEHNR, CDR2 FQNEAQ (reference sequence). The CDR3 sequence is 14 residues long. V shed 0 bases and J 4 bases; nucleotides not matched to a gene: 2. In DNA form, the CDR3 reads TGTGCCAGCAGCTTAGCGGGACAGACCTATGGCTACACCTTC. Translation gives CASSLAGQTYGYTF.

A few counts support this clonotype. This sequence joins TRBV6-2 or TRBV6-3 and TRBJ2-1; D gene ambiguous. The CDR3 contains 11 residues. The V and J ends lost 4 bases and 7 bases respectively, with 5 bases between them. From germline, CDR1 is MNHEY and CDR2 SVGEGT. DNA of the CDR3: TGTGCCAGCAGTTGGGTGAATGAGCAGTTCTTC. Its translation: CASSWVNEQFF.

The chain uses TRBV4-1 and TRBJ2-7; no definite D call. V was cut by 0 bases and J by 6 bases, with 9 bases left in between. This CDR3 comprises 13 residues. Germline V CDR1 and CDR2: MGHRA, YSYEKL. The CDR3 nucleotides read TGCGCCAGCAGCCAAGATACGCCAGTCGAGCAGTACTTC. This gives the protein CASSQDTPVEQYF.

The gene calls are TRBV5-5 and TRBJ2-1; the match to TRBD2 covers 13 bases. The V and J ends lost 5 bases and 13 bases, in that order; junction bases with no gene match: 3. Germline V gene sequence: CDR1 SGHKS, CDR2 YYEKEE (reference sequence). The CDR3 consists of 12 residues. The CDR3 spells CASSGLAGDQFF. The CDR3 bases are TGTGCCAGCAGTGGACTAGCGGGAGATCAGTTCTTC.

This chain connects TRBV20-1 to TRBJ2-5, with 11 bases matching TRBD2. The germline V gene has CDR1 DFQATT and CDR2 SNEGSKA (reference sequence). The CDR3 covers 13 residues. V lost 5 bases and J lost 5; bases outside the gene matches: 4. The CDR3 DNA reads as TGCAGTGCTCCACTAGCGGGAGACGAGACCCAGTACTTC. This sequence encodes CSAPLAGDETQYF.

This clonotype was seen at least ten times. This chain connects TRBV10-3 to TRBJ2-3; D possibly corresponds to TRBD1 (6 bases). This CDR3 contains 15 residues. V was cut by 9 bases and J by 2 bases, with 18 bases left in between. Germline assignment: CDR1 ENHRY and CDR2 SYGVKD. The CDR3 spells CAIGGQYQSTDTQYF. The CDR3, as DNA: TGTGCCATTGGGGGCCAGTACCAATCCACAGATACGCAGTATTTT.

The chain is built from TRBV29-1 and TRBJ2-1, with D uncertain. V gave up 5 bases and J gave up 11 bases, with 16 bases separating them. This CDR3 has 12 amino acids. The germline V gene has CDR1 SQVTM and CDR2 ANQGSEA. The DNA for the CDR3 is TGCAGCGTTTTCCACGACGTCCACCAGCAGTTCTTC. Its protein is CSVFHDVHQQFF.

There are many counts of this clonotype. This chain joins TRBV5-1 and TRBJ2-1; the match to TRBD2 covers 11 bases. This CDR3 has 16 residues. Germline CDR1 SGHRS, CDR2 YFSETQ. With 3 bases clipped from V and 8 bases from J, the junction kept 10 bases outside the gene matches. The DNA of the CDR3 is TGCGCCAGCAGCTCAACCATAGCGGGAGGGCTTGATGAGCAGTTCTTC. Amino acids: CASSSTIAGGLDEQFF.

V usage is TRBV12-3 or TRBV12-4 and J usage is TRBJ2-7; a weak D match, TRBD1 (7 bases). The ends were cut back, 4 bases at V and 2 bases at J, with 15 bases in the middle. The CDR3 is 15 amino acids. CDR3 coding DNA: TGTGCCAGCAGTTCCAGGGGGGACAGCCCCTACGAGCAGTACTTC. Amino acid sequence: CASSSRGDSPYEQYF.

V and J are TRBV24-1 and TRBJ1-2, with TRBD1 identical over 10 bases. The CDR3 covers 15 residues. The germline gives CDR1 KGHDR, CDR2 SFDVKD. Germline trimming cut 3 bases from V and 7 bases from J; bases unmatched to any gene: 7. The CDR3 reads CATSDRDRGPAGYTF. The CDR3 bases are TGTGCCACCAGTGATCGCGACAGGGGGCCCGCTGGCTACACCTTC.

This clonotype was seen many times. V and J are TRBV29-1 and TRBJ2-7; D is unclear. The CDR3 is 12 amino acids. The ends were cut back, 0 bases at V and 8 bases at J, with 11 bases in the middle. Germline lookup yields CDR1 SQVTM and CDR2 ANQGSEA. The CDR3 loop reads CSVEDHGAQQYF. The CDR3 DNA is TGCAGCGTTGAAGATCATGGTGCCCAGCAGTACTTC.

This clonotype showed up just a few times. The rearrangement links TRBV19 to TRBJ2-1, with 10 bases aligning to TRBD2. Trimming cost V 6 bases and J 1 base; bases outside gene matches: 6. CDR3 size: 16 residues. CDR1 is LNHDA and CDR2 is SQIVND in the germline V gene (reference sequence). The CDR3 region is CASRASGSGSYNEQFF. The DNA for the CDR3 is TGTGCCAGTAGGGCTAGCGGGAGTGGTTCCTACAATGAGCAGTTCTTC.